These T cell receptor beta chains were read from a single sample in a study of blood T cells in healthy people across ages. A single record per CDR3 protein comes from TCRdb applying MiXCR to the 5' RACE reads. The top ten clones hold approximately 21% of a sample with 600,000 to 1,000,000 distinct CDR3 sequences, 55% to 75% of them seen once. Sequences were obtained from blood. The source of these receptors is a man aged 25 to 45 in good health. The CDR3 runs from the conserved cysteine through the conserved F or W. Each record gives: CDR3 length, J gene, V gene, clone size, D gene, CDR3 DNA, CDR3 protein. D genes are given only for firm matches. Clone size is given for some rows only: seen once, a few or many times, or a class if the clone is expanded.

>13|TRBJ2-4|TRBV5-6|NA|NA
TGTGCCAGCAGCCAGGACTCTCAAAACATTCAGTACTTC
CASSQDSQNIQYF
>11|TRBJ2-7|TRBV28|NA|NA
TGTGCCAGCAGTTTCGGATTAGCGCGGTACTTC
CASSFGLARYF
>14|TRBJ1-4|TRBV27|NA|NA
TGTGCCAGCAGTGTAACCGGGCCCGATGGAAAACTGTTTTTT
CASSVTGPDGKLFF
>13|TRBJ1-1|TRBV6-5|NA|NA
TGTGCCAGCAGTAACCTCGGGGATGGTGAAGCTTTCTTT
CASSNLGDGEAFF
>14|TRBJ2-7|TRBV4-1|NA|NA
TGCGCCAGCAGCCAAGAAGGGGTTATGTACGAGCAGTACTTC
CASSQEGVMYEQYF
>14|TRBJ2-7|TRBV20-1|NA|TRBD2
TGCAGTGCTAGGAACACCGACTCGGGGGGCGAGCAGTACTTC
CSARNTDSGGEQYF
>12|TRBJ2-7|TRBV29-1|few|TRBD1
TGCAGCGCCACTAAGGACAGGAACGAGCAGTACTTC
CSATKDRNEQYF
>14|TRBJ2-1|TRBV24-1|NA|NA
TGTGCCACCAAGACTGAGGGCCCCTACAATGAGCAGTTCTTC
CATKTEGPYNEQFF
>16|TRBJ2-3|TRBV21-1|NA|NA
TGTGCCAGCAGCCATCAGACTAGCGGGAGCACAGATACGCAGTATTTT
CASSHQTSGSTDTQYF
>14|TRBJ2-5|TRBV9|few|TRBD1
TGTGCCAGCAGCGGAGCGGACAGGCTGGAGACCCAGTACTTC
CASSGADRLETQYF
>15|TRBJ2-3|TRBV20-1|NA|NA
TGCAGTGCCAACGTTCGGCTAGCTGCCACAGATACGCAGTATTTT
CSANVRLAATDTQYF
>14|TRBJ2-7|TRBV10-3|NA|NA
TGTGCCATCAGTGGATCGGGTTCGTCCTACGAGCAGTACTTC
CAISGSGSSYEQYF
>15|TRBJ1-1|TRBV25-1|few|NA
TGTGCCAGCAGTGGAAAGAGTTCCACAGGGATTGGAGCTTTCTTT
CASSGKSSTGIGAFF
>13|TRBJ2-7|TRBV28|NA|TRBD1
TGTGCCACTACCGCGGGACAGGTTAACGAGCAGTACTTC
CATTAGQVNEQYF
>19|TRBJ2-7|TRBV20-1|once|TRBD2
TGCAGTGCTAGAGATCCGAATCCCCCCGGGAGCGGGGTACCCTACGAGCAGTACTTC
CSARDPNPPGSGVPYEQYF
>16|TRBJ2-1|TRBV4-3|many|TRBD1
TGCGCCAGCAGCCAAGATATAGGGGGCATAGCCTGGGAGCAGTTCTTC
CASSQDIGGIAWEQFF
>15|TRBJ2-3|TRBV6-2/TRBV6-3|NA|TRBD1
TGTGCCAGCAGGCGGCAGGGGGCGAGCACAGATACGCAGTATTTT
CASRRQGASTDTQYF
>16|TRBJ1-2|TRBV20-1|NA|NA
TGCAGTGCCCAACCGGGCGAGGGCGCTTGGACCTATGGCTACACCTTC
CSAQPGEGAWTYGYTF